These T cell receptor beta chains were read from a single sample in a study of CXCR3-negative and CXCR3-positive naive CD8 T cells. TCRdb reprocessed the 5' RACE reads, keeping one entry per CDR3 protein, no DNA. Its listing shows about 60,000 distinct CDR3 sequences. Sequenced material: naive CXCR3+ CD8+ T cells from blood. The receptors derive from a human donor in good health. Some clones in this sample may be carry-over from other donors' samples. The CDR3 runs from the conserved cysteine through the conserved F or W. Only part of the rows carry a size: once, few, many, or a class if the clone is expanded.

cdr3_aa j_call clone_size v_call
CASSLPASGYTQYF TRBJ2-3 . TRBV28
CASSSLAGGADTQYF TRBJ2-3 . TRBV6-1
CSGGDYRGTGELFF TRBJ2-2 . TRBV20-1
CASSATRDTYEQYF TRBJ2-7 . TRBV7-2
CASSPSTGGSEQYF TRBJ2-7 . TRBV12-3/TRBV12-4
CASSLGSGRAVETQYF TRBJ2-5 . TRBV13
CASSAGTLPYEQYF TRBJ2-7 . TRBV19
CASSSLGARTEAFF TRBJ1-1 . TRBV7-6
CASSFRLAGPTDTQYF TRBJ2-3 . TRBV7-6
CASSASWGAGTYNEQFF TRBJ2-1 . TRBV9
CASRTGDYSTDTQYF TRBJ2-3 . TRBV5-1
CASSKAKGGGLEQFF TRBJ2-1 . TRBV21-1
CASSLGAAEQYF TRBJ2-7 . TRBV7-2
CASSPLDVNEQYF TRBJ2-7 . TRBV5-5
CASSQAGYGYTF TRBJ1-2 . TRBV14
CSVTRPDDGNYGYTF TRBJ1-2 . TRBV29-1
CASSPWTYEQYF TRBJ2-7 . TRBV12-3/TRBV12-4
CASSSGIRGTEAFF TRBJ1-1 . TRBV7-2
CASSLIRQGKNNEQFF TRBJ2-1 . TRBV7-3
CSARPGQVNRSPLHF TRBJ1-6 . TRBV20-1
CASSNDIGWVIGQGNQPQHF TRBJ1-5 . TRBV14
CSARDSWDRGIESGNTIYF TRBJ1-3 . TRBV20-1
CASSEEGYTEAFF TRBJ1-1 . TRBV9
CASSPPPVDPRGNEQFF TRBJ2-1 . TRBV7-2
CASSSLGLNTGELFF TRBJ2-2 . TRBV12-3/TRBV12-4
CASSLERRGSPLHF TRBJ1-6 . TRBV7-7
CSVEFSDTGTYEQYF TRBJ2-7 . TRBV29-1
CSARQSAGYEQYF TRBJ2-7 . TRBV20-1
CPGGEWRNSPLHF TRBJ1-6 . TRBV6-4
CASSVESGVTGELFF TRBJ2-2 . TRBV9
CATSRENLWPGEGGQPQHF TRBJ1-5 . TRBV15
CASRPDRENQETQYF TRBJ2-5 . TRBV12-3/TRBV12-4
CSARQGLPQETQYF TRBJ2-5 . TRBV20-1
CASSYGEGAVYEQYF TRBJ2-7 . TRBV6-6
CASSKNRRYVVSSYGYTF TRBJ1-2 . TRBV28
CASSFLGPGNTIYF TRBJ1-3 . TRBV27
CASSIRGRNEAFF TRBJ1-1 . TRBV19
CSVEDGLGTEAFF TRBJ1-1 . TRBV29-1
CASSRTKGGWDTEAFF TRBJ1-1 . TRBV6-6
CASSQDLRLGGELFF TRBJ2-2 . TRBV14
CASSLGAGQETQYF TRBJ2-5 . TRBV11-2
CSARRDLQGYTF TRBJ1-2 . TRBV20-1
CASSAGLATEQYF TRBJ2-7 . TRBV6-5
CASSPRGSTNTGELFF TRBJ2-2 . TRBV7-3
CASSLPPQGKTQYF TRBJ2-3 . TRBV28
CASRNPDRSGLDTQYF TRBJ2-7 . TRBV7-9
CASSSTPGLAEIYEQYF TRBJ2-7 medium-sized TRBV7-6
CASSSPLQGAWTEAFF TRBJ1-1 . TRBV7-8
CASSQDTGNTEAFF TRBJ1-1 . TRBV4-2
CASQTGAQETQYF TRBJ2-5 . TRBV6-5
CASSLRGEGSYEQYF TRBJ2-7 . TRBV14
CASSPVLLNTEAFF TRBJ1-1 . TRBV5-1
CASSPGDEQYF TRBJ2-7 . TRBV5-1
CASSSGDYNEQFF TRBJ2-1 . TRBV7-9
CASRMDRGREFF TRBJ2-1 . TRBV5-6
CASSSRGILYSTDTQYF TRBJ2-3 . TRBV28
CASSELESSYNSPLHF TRBJ1-6 . TRBV10-2
CASRGNQGEVETQYF TRBJ2-5 . TRBV12-3/TRBV12-4
CASSPGQISGANVLTF TRBJ2-6 . TRBV7-8